The 5 T cell receptor beta chains reported below all come from one sample, sequenced in a study of cytomegalovirus exposure and HLA in healthy donors. Produced via immunoSEQ multiplex PCR; TCRdb's table is partial and in-frame only. The sample lists 100,000 to 120,000 clones, 85% to 90% occurring once. Input material: PBMCs. These receptor sequences come from a woman in her twenties or thirties in good health and CMV-seropositive.

The chain links TRBV11-3 to TRBJ2-5, with 7 bases fitting TRBD1. The V and J ends lost 4 bases and 5 bases, in that order; junction bases with no gene match: 4. Germline loops: CDR1 SGHNT, CDR2 YENEEA. The CDR3 has 13 residues. Here the CDR3 reads CASSSGTVETQYF. CDR3 sequence (DNA): TGTGCCAGCAGCTCGGGGACAGTGGAGACCCAGTACTTC.

The chain is built from TRBV30 and TRBJ2-5; weak D call: TRBD2 (5 bases). Germline loops: CDR1 GTSNPN, CDR2 SVGIG (reference sequence). The CDR3 extends over 15 amino acids. Trimming took off 3 bases at V and 7 bases at J, with 21 bases between the two ends. The CDR3 coding sequence is TGTGCCTGGAGGGATGCGGACCGGAGCGGATGGACCCAGTACTTC. Its protein product is CAWRDADRSGWTQYF.

CDR3 DNA: TGTGCCAGCAGGGCCGGGACAGACTATGGCTACACCTTC. Translation gives CASRAGTDYGYTF. The chain combines TRBV5-6 with TRBJ1-2, with 7 bases fitting TRBD1. Trimming took 5 bases from V and 3 from J; bases not matched to a gene: 4. This CDR3 spans 13 amino acids. Germline V gives CDR1 SGHDT, CDR2 YYEEEE.

This chain's CDR3 is CATSRDRGGGNTEAFF. CDR3 coding DNA: TGTGCCACCAGCAGAGACAGGGGAGGGGGAAACACTGAAGCTTTCTTT. The V and J genes are TRBV15 and TRBJ1-1; D might be TRBD1 (6 bases). Trimming took off 0 bases at V and 2 bases at J, with 13 bases between the two ends. The CDR3 covers 16 residues. The germline gives CDR1 LNHNV, CDR2 YYDKDF (reference sequence).

The chain links TRBV5-6 to TRBJ2-5; TRBD2 matches at 10 bases. V was clipped by 4 bases and J by 3 bases; unmatched bases: 9. The CDR3 is 16 amino acids. Germline values: CDR1 SGHDT, CDR2 YYEEEE. In DNA, the CDR3 is TGTGCCAGCAGCCCGATGGGACTAGCGAGAGAAGAGACCCAGTACTTC. This encodes CASSPMGLAREETQYF.